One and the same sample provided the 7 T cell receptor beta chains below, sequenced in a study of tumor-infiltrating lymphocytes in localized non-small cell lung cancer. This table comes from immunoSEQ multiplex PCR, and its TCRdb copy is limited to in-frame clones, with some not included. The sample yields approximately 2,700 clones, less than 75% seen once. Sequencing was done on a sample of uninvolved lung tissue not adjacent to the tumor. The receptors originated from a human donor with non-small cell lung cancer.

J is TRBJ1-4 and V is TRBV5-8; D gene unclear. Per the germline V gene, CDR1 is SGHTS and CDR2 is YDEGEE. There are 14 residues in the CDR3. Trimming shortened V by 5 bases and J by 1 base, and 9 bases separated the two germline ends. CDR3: CASRLGRTNEKLFF. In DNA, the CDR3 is TGTGCCAGCAGATTAGGAAGAACTAATGAAAAACTGTTTTTT.

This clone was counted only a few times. This CDR3 is CASSREVGTDTQYF. DNA for the CDR3: TGTGCCAGCAGTCGAGAGGTCGGCACAGATACGCAGTATTTT. V gene TRBV6-4 combines with J gene TRBJ2-3; D remains unclear. Trimming took off 5 bases at V and 1 base at J, with 10 bases between the two ends. This CDR3 region has 14 residues. Germline CDR1 reads MRHNA; CDR2 reads SNTAGT.

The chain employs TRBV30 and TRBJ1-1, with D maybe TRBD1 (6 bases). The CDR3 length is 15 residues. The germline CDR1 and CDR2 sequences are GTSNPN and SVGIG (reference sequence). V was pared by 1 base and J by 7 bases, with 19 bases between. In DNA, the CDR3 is TGTGCCTGGAGTGCCCCTGGGGGACACTTACTTGAAGCTTTCTTT. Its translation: CAWSAPGGHLLEAFF.

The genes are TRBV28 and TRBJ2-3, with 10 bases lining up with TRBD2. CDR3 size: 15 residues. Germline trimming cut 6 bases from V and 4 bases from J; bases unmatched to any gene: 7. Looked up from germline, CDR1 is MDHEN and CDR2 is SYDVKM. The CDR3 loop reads CASSLAGEKADTQYF. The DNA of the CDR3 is TGTGCCAGCAGCCTAGCGGGAGAGAAAGCAGATACGCAGTATTTT. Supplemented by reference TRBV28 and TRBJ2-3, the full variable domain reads DVKVTQSSRYLVKRTGEKVFLECVQDMDHENMFWYRQDPGLGLRLIYFSYDVKMKEKGDIPEGYSVSREKKERFSLILESASTNQTSMYLCASSLAGEKADTQYFGPGTRLTVL.

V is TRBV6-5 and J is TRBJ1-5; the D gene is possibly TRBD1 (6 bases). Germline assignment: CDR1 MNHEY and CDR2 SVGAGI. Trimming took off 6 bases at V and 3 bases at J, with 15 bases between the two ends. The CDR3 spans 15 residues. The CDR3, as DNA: TGTGCCAGCAGCCCTAGGGGGGGGAACAATCAGCCCCAGCATTTT. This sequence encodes CASSPRGGNNQPQHF.

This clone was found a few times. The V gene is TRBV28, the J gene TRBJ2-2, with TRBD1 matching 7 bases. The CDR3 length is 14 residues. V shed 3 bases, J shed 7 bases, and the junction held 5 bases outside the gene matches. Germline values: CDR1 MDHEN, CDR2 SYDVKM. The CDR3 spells CASSFGTVHGELFF. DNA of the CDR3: TGTGCCAGCAGTTTCGGGACAGTTCACGGGGAGCTGTTTTTT.

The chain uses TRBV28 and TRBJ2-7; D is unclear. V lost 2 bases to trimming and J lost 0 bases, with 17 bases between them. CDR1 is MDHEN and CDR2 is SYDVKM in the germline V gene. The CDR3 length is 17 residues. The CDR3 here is CASSLTLRPQLSYEQYF. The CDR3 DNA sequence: TGTGCCAGCAGTTTAACTCTAAGGCCGCAGCTCTCCTACGAGCAGTACTTC.